This TCR beta chain was identified during a study of cytomegalovirus exposure and HLA in healthy donors (dated by TCRdb to about 2017). At the level of the whole study: In an earlier analysis of around 540 of the donors, 250 to 350 Gb of sequence data and approximately 100 million unique TCR beta sequences from roughly 190 million T cells were reported. An early release that covered about 600 HLA-typed donors contained 250 to 350 gigabases of sequencing data and tens of millions of unique TCR sequences. Of the approximately 400 genotyped donors, around 81% fell in the genetic ancestry cluster associated with self-reported Caucasian donors. The study was designed to test whether signatures of past pathogen exposure could be identified by cataloging public T cell receptors. The study used immunosequencing to profile the T cell repertoires of around 600 subjects and linked those repertoires to cytomegalovirus serostatus. Along with the roughly 700-subject first cohort, a separate validation cohort of 120 different subjects was used. High-throughput TCR immunosequencing, statistical association of individual TCRs with disease status, and machine learning were combined to predict cytomegalovirus infection status. To study patterns of TCR occurrence, a later analysis re-analyzed previously published TCR beta repertoires from 666 donors and added high-resolution HLA genotyping. Rather than drawing on any new phenotypic data, the later analysis identified candidate immune exposures from TCR beta sequences and the way those sequences occurred across donors. In an earlier analysis of roughly 540 of the donors, high-throughput TCR beta sequencing was used to judge whether each TCR beta V gene segment behaved as functional or pseudogenic. Donor age, sex, ethnicity and CMV serostatus were collected together with the repertoire data. In a later genetic analysis, genome-wide SNP genotypes for about three fifths of the roughly 670 donors were used, and that subset was treated as a discovery cohort. All discovery cohort repertoires had been generated on a single sequencing platform. HLA typing included class I and class II loci at four-digit resolution. Typing coverage varied by locus: about 620-640 donors for A, B, C, DRB1 and DQB1; roughly 510 for DQA1; around 570 for DPA1; about 450 for DPB1. A few DR-DQ haplotypes were treated as single units for association and clustering because of strong linkage in the cohort. Among under 450 genotyped donors of the cohort, an average of approximately 240,000 unique TCR beta nucleotide sequences were sequenced per donor, about a sixth of them non-productive.

Libraries were prepared through the immunoSEQ multiplex PCR assay. A mixture of 60 forward primers for TCR Vbeta segments and 13 reverse primers for TCR Jbeta segments was used in the multiplex PCR. The CDR3 region of rearranged TCR beta genes was amplified from genomic DNA with a multiplex PCR assay. The Illumina HiSeq System was used to sequence the amplified TCR beta libraries as 87-base-pair reads. On the authors' methods: In a later analysis, 80 million or so unique TCR beta chains were counted across the approximately 640 repertoires, and around 10 million of these chains were shared by at least two donors. A nearest-neighbor algorithm error-corrected the raw reads and collapsed the reads into unique sequences, merging closely related sequences to remove PCR and sequencing errors. V, D and J gene segments were assigned by aligning CDR3 sequences to IMGT reference sequences. For a sequence to be retained, at least a six-nucleotide match to both a V gene segment and a J gene segment was required. A rearrangement was called productive if the CDR3 had no stop codons and remained in frame with V and J, and every other rearrangement was called non-productive. Following IMGT convention, CDR3 was defined as the stretch from the second conserved V-encoded cysteine to the conserved J-encoded phenylalanine. Sequences without an unambiguous match to a single V gene segment were excluded from the earlier analysis of several hundred of the donors. In an earlier analysis of a few hundred of the donors, V segments were called functional above 56.7% productive rearrangements and were called segregating when the between-donor standard deviation exceeded 5%. A statistical classification framework was built for diagnosing cytomegalovirus status from the catalog of TCR beta chain sequences. In a later analysis, V and J genes were assigned by comparing TCR nucleotide sequences against IMGT/GENE-DB human TR gene sequences. In a later analysis, CDR3 sequences and most-parsimonious VDJ recombination scenarios were assigned using the TCRdist pipeline. In a later analysis, each TCR beta chain was defined by its CDR3 amino acid sequence together with its V-gene family, and reads lacking a unique V-gene family were excluded. A later analysis removed roughly 590 highly shared, low-generation-probability nucleotide sequences to deal with suspected cross-contamination and a sequencing artifact. In a later analysis, a clonal expansion index was calculated for each public chain from normalized within-repertoire ranks of inferred template counts. In a later analysis, generation probabilities were computed using a VDJ recombination model fitted to out-of-frame rearrangements, and the results were checked against IGoR. Hypergeometric tests were used in a later analysis to score TCR-TCR, TCR-HLA and TCR-CMV co-occurrence, with a repertoire-size bias correction applied to the TCR pairs. False discovery rates were estimated in a later analysis by permuting HLA or CMV assignments 20 times. In a later analysis, co-occurring TCRs were grouped with DBSCAN, and TCRdist sequence similarity was added when clustering was performed within HLA-allele-positive subsets. Repertoires with fewer than 30,000 or more than 120,000 public chains were left out of co-occurrence clustering, as were several repertoires with anomalous nucleotide sharing. Drawn from immuneACCESS, this table holds only the in-frame rearrangements with V and J called that TCRdb kept. Clones are partly lost; checked studies trace under half to an unresolved V gene and leave the rest unexplained. V and J calls and clone size follow that table, whereas D and trimming were derived from the DNA. The sample contains roughly 120,000 clones, around 80% of them found a single time. The leading ten clones occupy under 0.3% of the sample.

Remarks on this clone: Its antigen remains unidentified. There are no base qualities to consult, and no much larger clone falls within one base.

The CDR3 runs 13 amino acids, cysteine and phenylalanine included. The entry retains the CDR3 DNA only, 39 bases that are in frame from base 1. The germline V gene encodes CDR1 MDHEN and CDR2 SYDVKM. V is shortened by 7 bases, J by 2 bases, and the region joining them spans 12 bases. The paper's findings and limits, for the study overall: Some IMGT-functional V segments, including TRBV6-2 and TRBV6-3, could not be distinguished by the 87-base-pair reads and were therefore excluded. A later genetic analysis associated a missense DCLRE1C variant with V-gene and J-gene trimming of TCR beta chains, and an independent cohort replicated the association. While some public TCRs were present in many individuals, most TCR sequences turned up only very rarely across donors. Specific HLA alleles were associated with 15,000 to 20,000 TCR beta sequences at a false discovery rate of 0.05 in a later analysis. In the study, 150 to 200 TCR beta chains were listed as associated with cytomegalovirus. An earlier analysis of around 600 of the donors showed that most TCR beta V segments appeared in productive rearrangements either about 87% or about 30% of the time, which broadly matched IMGT annotations. A later analysis found that TCR association rates varied across HLA loci, with DRB1 alleles showing the most associated TCRs and HLA-C alleles the fewest. A further reported finding was that TCR beta sequences accurately predicted the HLA-A and HLA-B alleles for most subjects in the first cohort. A few of the identified cytomegalovirus-associated TCR beta chains were confirmed in vitro to be specific for cytomegalovirus antigens. It was suggested by the authors that the approach could potentially be generalized to other disease states and immunological phenotypes. In a later analysis, most CMV-associated TCR beta chains were found to appear HLA-restricted, with HLA associations seemingly driven largely by CMV exposure. Roughly uniform sequencing depth across donors was assumed in presence/absence analyses, although this assumption may not hold. When HLA alleles, especially DR and DQ, strongly co-occurred, attributing TCR associations to individual alleles was difficult. The cohort was sequenced for TCR beta chains only, and without alpha or paired-chain data the features that could be detected were limited. The sequencing pipeline was judged likely to have produced a cluster of highly shared sequence variants as a technical artifact. A later analysis reported that several top co-occurrence clusters appeared linked to parvovirus B19, influenza, CMV and Epstein-Barr virus. Linkage disequilibrium might explain the correlated functional status among segregating V segments, but an unknown experimental factor could not be ruled out. Immune exposure information for the cohort was limited to CMV serostatus. Cytomegalovirus status was reported to be diagnosed by the classifier with high specificity and sensitivity in both the original and validation cohorts. Because counts were too low, roughly 17 rarely observed V segments, including chromosome 9 orphons, were left out of the earlier analysis of about 620 of the donors. According to a later genetic analysis, donors in an Asian-associated ancestry cluster had fewer N-insertions in productive TCRs than the roughly 660-donor mean. Because some donors lacked HLA typing at each locus, the association tests relied only on the typed subset. In a later analysis, HLA-associated TCR beta chains showed more clonal expansion and lower generation probabilities than non-associated chains that were equally common.

The cohort consisted of 650 to 850 healthy bone marrow donors. At the time of sampling, every cohort member was nominally healthy, though immune exposures that went unrecorded were likely present. The donor was CMV seronegative and belonged to the group of 350 or so seronegative cohort members. A peripheral blood sample was collected from each donor, and TCR beta sequencing was performed on peripheral blood mononuclear cells. Genomic DNA was extracted from the blood cell samples with the Qiagen DNeasy Blood Extraction Kit. The chain is assembled from TRBV28 and TRBJ2-7; D gene: possibly TRBD2, on 5 matching bases. This receptor was taken from a man aged 50-60 years in good health and CMV-seronegative. Sequenced material: PBMCs. The CDR3 protein: CASIDRGTYEQYF. In nucleotides, the sequence is TGTGCCAGCATTGACCGGGGAACCTACGAGCAGTACTTC.